This note documents a single TCR beta chain sequence. Its antigen is not known. The record originates from a study of beta chain features in type 1 diabetes. Across the whole study: Across the samples, around 110,000,000 sorted cells were examined in total. General observations from the study: Shortening of TCRB CDR3s, moderate but significant, appeared in all four CD4+ subsets of Type 1 diabetes patients. cDNA sequencing could over-represent cells with high TCR expression. For patients and controls alike, PCR might favor shorter templates to the same degree.

Every isolated RNA sample was fully reverse transcribed, so sequencing captured expressed TCRB transcripts. Naive, central memory and regulatory T cell samples yielded about 3.57 million reads on average. TCRdb's copy holds only in-frame clones and misses some; the assay was immunoSEQ multiplex PCR. The top ten hold roughly 2.6% of the sample, which has 120,000 or so clones, approximately 15% seen once. This CDR3 has 14 residues. Germline CDR1 SGHNT, CDR2 YENEEA. The ends were cut back, 0 bases at V and 9 bases at J, with 12 bases in the middle. This TCR was sampled from a man younger than 35 with type 1 diabetes. The sequenced sample was central memory CD4+ T cells from blood. The chain has TRBV11-3 and TRBJ2-1; D possibly corresponds to TRBD1 (6 bases). The CDR3 DNA follows: TGTGCCAGCAGCTTAGATGGAAGGGGGACTGAGCAGTTCTTC. Translated, it gives CASSLDGRGTEQFF.